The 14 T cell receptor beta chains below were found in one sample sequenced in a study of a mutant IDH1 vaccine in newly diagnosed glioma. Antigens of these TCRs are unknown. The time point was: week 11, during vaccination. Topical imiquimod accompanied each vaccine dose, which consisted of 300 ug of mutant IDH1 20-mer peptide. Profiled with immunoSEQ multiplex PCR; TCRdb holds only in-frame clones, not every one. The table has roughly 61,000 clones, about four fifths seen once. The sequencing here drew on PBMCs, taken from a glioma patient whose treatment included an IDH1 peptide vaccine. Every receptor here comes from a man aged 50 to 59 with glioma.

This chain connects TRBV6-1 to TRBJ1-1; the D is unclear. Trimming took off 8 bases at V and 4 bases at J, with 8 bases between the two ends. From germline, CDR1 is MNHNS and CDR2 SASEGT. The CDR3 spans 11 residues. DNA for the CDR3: TGTGCCAGCCCCTCGGGCACTGAAGCTTTCTTT. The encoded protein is CASPSGTEAFF.

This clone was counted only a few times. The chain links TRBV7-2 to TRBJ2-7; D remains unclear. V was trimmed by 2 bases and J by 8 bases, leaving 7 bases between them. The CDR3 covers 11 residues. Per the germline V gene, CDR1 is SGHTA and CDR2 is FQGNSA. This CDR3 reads CASSLSAQQYF. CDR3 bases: TGTGCCAGCAGCTTATCCGCACAGCAGTACTTC.

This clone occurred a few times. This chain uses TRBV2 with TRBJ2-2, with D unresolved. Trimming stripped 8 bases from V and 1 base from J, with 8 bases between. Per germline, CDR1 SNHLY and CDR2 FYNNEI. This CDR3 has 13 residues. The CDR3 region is CASADVNTGELFF. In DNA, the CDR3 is TGTGCCAGCGCCGATGTGAACACCGGGGAGCTGTTTTTT.

Here the CDR3 DNA reads TGTGCCAGCAGCGTTGAGCCCTCCAGGACTGAAGCTTTCTTT. Translation gives CASSVEPSRTEAFF. V and J are TRBV9 and TRBJ1-1; D is undetermined. Germline loops: CDR1 SGDLS, CDR2 YYNGEE. The CDR3 contains 14 residues. Trimming removed 2 bases from V and 5 bases from J, with 13 bases in between.

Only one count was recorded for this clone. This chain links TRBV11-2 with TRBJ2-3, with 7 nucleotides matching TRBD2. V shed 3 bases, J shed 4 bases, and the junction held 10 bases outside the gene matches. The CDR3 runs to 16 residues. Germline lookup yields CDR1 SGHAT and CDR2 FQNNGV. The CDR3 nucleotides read TGTGCCAGCAGCTTTTTATTAGGACTAGGGGCAGATACGCAGTATTTT. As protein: CASSFLLGLGADTQYF.

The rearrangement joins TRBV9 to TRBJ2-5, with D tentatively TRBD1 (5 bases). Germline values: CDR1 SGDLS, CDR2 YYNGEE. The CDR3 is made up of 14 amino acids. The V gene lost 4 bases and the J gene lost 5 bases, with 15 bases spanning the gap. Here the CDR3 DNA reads TGTGCCAGCAGCCCCTTCCCAGGGCAGGAGACCCAGTACTTC. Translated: CASSPFPGQETQYF. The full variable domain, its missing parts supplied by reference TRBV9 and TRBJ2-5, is DSGVTQTPKHLITATGQRVTLRCSPRSGDLSVYWYQQSLDQGLQFLIQYYNGEERAKGNILERFSAQQFPDLHSELNLSSLELGDSALYFCASSPFPGQETQYFGPGTRLLVL.

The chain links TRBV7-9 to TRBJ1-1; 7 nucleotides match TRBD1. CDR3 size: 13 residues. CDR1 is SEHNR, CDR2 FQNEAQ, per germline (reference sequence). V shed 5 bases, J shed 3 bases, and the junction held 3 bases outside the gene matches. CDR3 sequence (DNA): TGTGCCAGCAGCGGCAGGGGGGACACTGAAGCTTTCTTT. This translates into CASSGRGDTEAFF.

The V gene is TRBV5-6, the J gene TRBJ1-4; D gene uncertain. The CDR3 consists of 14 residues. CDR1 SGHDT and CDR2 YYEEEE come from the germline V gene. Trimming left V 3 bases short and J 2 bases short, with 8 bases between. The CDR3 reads CASSSQGTNEKLFF. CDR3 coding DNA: TGTGCCAGCAGCTCTCAAGGTACTAATGAAAAACTGTTTTTT.

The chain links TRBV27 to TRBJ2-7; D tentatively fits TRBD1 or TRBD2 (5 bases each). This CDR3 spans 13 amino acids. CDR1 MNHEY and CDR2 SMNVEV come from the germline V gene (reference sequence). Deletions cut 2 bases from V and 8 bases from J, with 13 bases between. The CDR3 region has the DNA TGTGCCAGCAGTTTAACGAGGGGCGGAAAGCAGTACTTC. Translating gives CASSLTRGGKQYF.

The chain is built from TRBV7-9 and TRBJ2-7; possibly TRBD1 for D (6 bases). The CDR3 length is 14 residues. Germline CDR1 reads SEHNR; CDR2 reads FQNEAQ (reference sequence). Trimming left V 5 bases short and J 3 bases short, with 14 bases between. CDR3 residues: CASSPGTPNYEQYF. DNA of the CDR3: TGTGCCAGCAGCCCCGGGACACCGAACTACGAGCAGTACTTC.

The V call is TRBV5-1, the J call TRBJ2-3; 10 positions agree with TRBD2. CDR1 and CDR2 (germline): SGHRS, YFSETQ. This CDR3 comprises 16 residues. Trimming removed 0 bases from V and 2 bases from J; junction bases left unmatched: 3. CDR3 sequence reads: CASSLGTSGLTDTQYF. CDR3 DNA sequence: TGCGCCAGCAGCTTGGGGACTAGCGGACTCACAGATACGCAGTATTTT.

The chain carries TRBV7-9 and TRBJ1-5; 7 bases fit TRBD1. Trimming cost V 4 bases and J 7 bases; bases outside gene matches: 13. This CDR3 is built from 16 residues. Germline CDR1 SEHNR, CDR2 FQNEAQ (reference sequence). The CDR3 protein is CASSSSDRVEGQPQHF. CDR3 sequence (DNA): TGTGCCAGCAGCTCCTCAGACAGGGTAGAGGGGCAGCCCCAGCATTTT. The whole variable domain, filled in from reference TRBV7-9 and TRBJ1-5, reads DTGVSQNPRHKITKRGQNVTFRCDPISEHNRLYWYRQTLGQGPEFLTYFQNEAQLEKSRLLSDRFSAERPKGSFSTLEIQRTEQGDSAMYLCASSSSDRVEGQPQHFGDGTRLSIL.

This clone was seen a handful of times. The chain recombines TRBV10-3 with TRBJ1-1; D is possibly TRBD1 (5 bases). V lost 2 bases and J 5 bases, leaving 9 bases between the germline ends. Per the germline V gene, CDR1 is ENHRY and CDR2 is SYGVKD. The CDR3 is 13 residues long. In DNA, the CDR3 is TGTGCCATCAGTGAGATTGCAGGGACTGAAGCTTTCTTT. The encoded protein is CAISEIAGTEAFF.

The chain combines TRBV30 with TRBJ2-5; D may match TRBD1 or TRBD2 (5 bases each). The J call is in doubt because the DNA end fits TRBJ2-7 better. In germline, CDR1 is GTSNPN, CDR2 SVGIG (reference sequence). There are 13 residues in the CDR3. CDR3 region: CAWRVGVSSEQYF. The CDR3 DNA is TGTGCCTGGAGGGTGGGGGTAAGCTCCGAGCAGTACTTC.